This T cell receptor beta chain originates from a study of post-analysis software for immune sequencing data. Germline V gene data show CDR1 as MDHEN and CDR2 as SYDVKM. Trimming stripped 6 bases from V and 1 base from J, with 12 bases between. The length of the CDR3 is 14 residues. About this clonotype: Its target is not known.

Every TCR beta cDNA library bore unique molecular identifiers. Using its own MiXCR run on the PCR reads, TCRdb lists one record per CDR3 protein. Among fewer than 850,000 distinct CDR3 sequences listed, 25% to 30% were seen once. Whole-study findings and limits: Multiple sclerosis was associated with a significant reduction in normalized Chao1 diversity relative to controls. Strong co-clustering by F measure was evident for samples that had been prepared in the same batch. Patients carried roughly five TRBV segments more frequently than controls did, and TRBV5-6, TRBV5-1 and TRBV20-1 were among them.

Sequencing input: blood. This sequence originates from a girl aged 5-17 years with multiple sclerosis. The V and J genes are TRBV28 and TRBJ1-1; maybe TRBD1 (5 bases). The CDR3 is CASRVFRANTEAFF. In nucleotides, the CDR3 is TGTGCCAGCAGAGTTTTCAGGGCGAACACTGAAGCTTTCTTT.